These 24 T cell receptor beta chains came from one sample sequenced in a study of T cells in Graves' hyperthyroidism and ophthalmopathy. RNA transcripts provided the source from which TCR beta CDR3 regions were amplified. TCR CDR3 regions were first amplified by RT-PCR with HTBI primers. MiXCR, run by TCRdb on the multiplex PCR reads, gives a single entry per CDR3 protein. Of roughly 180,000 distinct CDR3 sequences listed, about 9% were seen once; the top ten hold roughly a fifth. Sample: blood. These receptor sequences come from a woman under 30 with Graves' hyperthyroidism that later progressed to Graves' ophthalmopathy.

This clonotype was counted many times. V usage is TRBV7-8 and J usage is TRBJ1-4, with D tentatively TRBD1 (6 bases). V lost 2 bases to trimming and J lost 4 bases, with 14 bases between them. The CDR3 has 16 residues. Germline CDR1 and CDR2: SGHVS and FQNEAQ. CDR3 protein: CASSLFARGDNEKLFF. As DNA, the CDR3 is TGTGCCAGCAGCTTATTTGCGAGGGGGGATAATGAAAAACTGTTTTTT.

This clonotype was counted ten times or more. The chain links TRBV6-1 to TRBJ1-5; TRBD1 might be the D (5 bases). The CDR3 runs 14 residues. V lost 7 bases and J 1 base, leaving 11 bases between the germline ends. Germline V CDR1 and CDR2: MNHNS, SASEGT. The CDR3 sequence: CASTMTVSNQPQHF. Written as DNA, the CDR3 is TGTGCCAGCACCATGACAGTAAGCAATCAGCCCCAGCATTTT.

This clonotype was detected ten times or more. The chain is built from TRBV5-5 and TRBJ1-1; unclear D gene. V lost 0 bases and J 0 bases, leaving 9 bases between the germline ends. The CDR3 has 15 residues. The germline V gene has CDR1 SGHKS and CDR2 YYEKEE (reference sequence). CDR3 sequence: CASSLVSALNTEAFF. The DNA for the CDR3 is TGTGCCAGCAGCTTGGTGTCAGCCTTGAACACTGAAGCTTTCTTT.

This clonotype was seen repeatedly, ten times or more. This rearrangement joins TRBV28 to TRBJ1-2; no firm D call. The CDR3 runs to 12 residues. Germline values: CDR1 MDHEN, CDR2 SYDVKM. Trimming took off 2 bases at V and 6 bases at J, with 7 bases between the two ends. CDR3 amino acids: CASSLREDGYTF. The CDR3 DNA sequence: TGTGCCAGCAGTTTAAGGGAAGATGGCTACACCTTC.

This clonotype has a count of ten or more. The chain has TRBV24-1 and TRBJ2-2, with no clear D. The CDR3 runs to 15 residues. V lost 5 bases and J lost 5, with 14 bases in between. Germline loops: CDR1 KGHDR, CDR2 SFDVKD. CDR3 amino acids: CATSAGRPLTGELFF. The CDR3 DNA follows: TGTGCCACCAGTGCGGGCAGACCTTTAACCGGGGAGCTGTTTTTT.

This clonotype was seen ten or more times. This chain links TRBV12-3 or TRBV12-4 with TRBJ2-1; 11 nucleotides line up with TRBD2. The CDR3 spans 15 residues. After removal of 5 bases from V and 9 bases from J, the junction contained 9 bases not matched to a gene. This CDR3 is CASSETSGRTGEQFF. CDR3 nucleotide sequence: TGTGCCAGCAGTGAAACTAGCGGGAGAACTGGTGAGCAGTTCTTC.

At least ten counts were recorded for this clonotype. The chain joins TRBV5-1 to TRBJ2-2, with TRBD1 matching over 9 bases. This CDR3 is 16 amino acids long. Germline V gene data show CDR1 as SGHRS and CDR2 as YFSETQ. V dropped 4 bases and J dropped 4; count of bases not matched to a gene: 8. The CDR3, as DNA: TGCGCCAGCAGCCTGGACAGGGGCTCGGGCACCGGGGAGCTGTTTTTT. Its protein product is CASSLDRGSGTGELFF.

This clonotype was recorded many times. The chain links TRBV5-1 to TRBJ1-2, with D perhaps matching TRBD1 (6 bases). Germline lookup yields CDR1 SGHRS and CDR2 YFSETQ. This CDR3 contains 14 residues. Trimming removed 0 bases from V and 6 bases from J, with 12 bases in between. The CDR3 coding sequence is TGCGCCAGCAGCTTGGAACGGGACAACCATGGCTACACCTTC. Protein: CASSLERDNHGYTF.

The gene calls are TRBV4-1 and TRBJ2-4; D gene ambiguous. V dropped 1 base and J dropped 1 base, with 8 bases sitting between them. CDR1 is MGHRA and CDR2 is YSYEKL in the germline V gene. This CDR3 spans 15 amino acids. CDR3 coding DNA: TGCGCCAGCAGCCAAGCGGCTGGGGCCAAAAACATTCAGTACTTC. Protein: CASSQAAGAKNIQYF.

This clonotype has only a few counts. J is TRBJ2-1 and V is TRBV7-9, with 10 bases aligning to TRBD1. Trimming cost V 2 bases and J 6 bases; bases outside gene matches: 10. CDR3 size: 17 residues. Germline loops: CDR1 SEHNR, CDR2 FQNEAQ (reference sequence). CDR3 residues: CASSLISDRGLRNEQFF. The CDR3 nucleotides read TGTGCCAGCAGCTTAATATCGGACAGGGGGTTGCGCAATGAGCAGTTCTTC.

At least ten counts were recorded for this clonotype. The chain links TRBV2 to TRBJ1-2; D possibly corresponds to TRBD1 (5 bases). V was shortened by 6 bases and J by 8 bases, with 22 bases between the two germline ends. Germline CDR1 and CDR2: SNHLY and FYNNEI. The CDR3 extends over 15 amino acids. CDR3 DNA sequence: TGTGCCAGCAGGGGGGGGTCGGGGCTCGGGCGCGGCTACACCTTC. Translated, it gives CASRGGSGLGRGYTF.

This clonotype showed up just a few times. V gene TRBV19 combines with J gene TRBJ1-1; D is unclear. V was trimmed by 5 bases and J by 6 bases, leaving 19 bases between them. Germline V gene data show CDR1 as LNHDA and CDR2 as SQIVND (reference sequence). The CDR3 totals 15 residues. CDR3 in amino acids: CASSARLEGRAEAFF. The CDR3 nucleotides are TGTGCCAGTAGTGCCCGGTTGGAGGGCCGGGCTGAAGCTTTCTTT.

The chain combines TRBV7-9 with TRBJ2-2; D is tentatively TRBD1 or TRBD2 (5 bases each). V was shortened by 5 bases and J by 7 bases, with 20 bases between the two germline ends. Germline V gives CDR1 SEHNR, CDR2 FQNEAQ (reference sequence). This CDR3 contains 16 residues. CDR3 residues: CASSPKQVGVVGELFF. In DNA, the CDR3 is TGTGCCAGCAGCCCCAAACAGGTGGGGGTCGTCGGGGAGCTGTTTTTT.

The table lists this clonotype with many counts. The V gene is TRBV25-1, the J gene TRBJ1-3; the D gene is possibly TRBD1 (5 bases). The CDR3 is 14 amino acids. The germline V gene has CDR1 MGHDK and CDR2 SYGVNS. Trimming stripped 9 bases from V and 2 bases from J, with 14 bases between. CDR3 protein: CASARWDPGNTIYF. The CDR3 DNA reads TGTGCCAGTGCTAGATGGGACCCTGGAAACACCATATATTTT.

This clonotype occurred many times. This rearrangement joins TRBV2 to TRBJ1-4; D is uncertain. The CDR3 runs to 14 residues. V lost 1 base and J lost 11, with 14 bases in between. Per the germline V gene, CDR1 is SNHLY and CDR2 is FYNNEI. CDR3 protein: CASSEGTVVRKLFF. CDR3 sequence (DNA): TGTGCCAGCAGTGAAGGCACAGTAGTTCGGAAACTGTTTTTT.

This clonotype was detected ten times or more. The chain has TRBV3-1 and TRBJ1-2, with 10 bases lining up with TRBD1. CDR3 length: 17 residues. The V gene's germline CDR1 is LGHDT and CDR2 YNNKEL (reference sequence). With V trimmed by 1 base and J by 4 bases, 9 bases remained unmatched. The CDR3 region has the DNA TGTGCCAGCAGCCAAGTAACTTTAGGGACAGGGGTCTATGGCTACACCTTC. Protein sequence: CASSQVTLGTGVYGYTF.

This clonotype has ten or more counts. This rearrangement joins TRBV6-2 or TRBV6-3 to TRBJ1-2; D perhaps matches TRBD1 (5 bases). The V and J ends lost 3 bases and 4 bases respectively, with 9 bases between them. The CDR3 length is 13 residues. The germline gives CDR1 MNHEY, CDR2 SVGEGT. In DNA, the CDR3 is TGTGCCAGCAGTTATGACAGCCCCTATGGCTACACCTTC. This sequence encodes CASSYDSPYGYTF.

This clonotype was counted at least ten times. The CDR3 bases are TGTGCCAGTAGTATAAGGGGGCAGGTCAATCAGCCCCAGCATTTT. Amino acids: CASSIRGQVNQPQHF. This chain joins TRBV19 and TRBJ1-5; 7 nucleotides agree with TRBD1. The CDR3 is 15 residues long. J gave up 3 bases and V 2 bases, and 4 bases lay outside the gene matches. Germline V gene sequence: CDR1 LNHDA, CDR2 SQIVND (reference sequence).

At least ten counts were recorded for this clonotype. The CDR3: CASSFTGYNEQFF. As DNA, the CDR3 is TGTGCCAGCAGCTTCACAGGGTACAATGAGCAGTTCTTC. The chain has TRBV5-6 and TRBJ2-1, with a tentative D call TRBD1 (6 bases). The length of the CDR3 is 13 residues. The V end lost 2 bases, the J end lost 4 bases, and 7 bases lay between the germline ends. Per germline, CDR1 SGHDT and CDR2 YYEEEE. The complete variable domain, with remaining parts taken from reference TRBV5-6 and TRBJ2-1, reads DAGVTQSPTHLIKTRGQQVTLRCSPKSGHDTVSWYQQALGQGPQFIFQYYEEEERQRGNFPDRFSGHQFPNYSSELNVNALLLGDSALYLCASSFTGYNEQFFGPGTRLTVL.

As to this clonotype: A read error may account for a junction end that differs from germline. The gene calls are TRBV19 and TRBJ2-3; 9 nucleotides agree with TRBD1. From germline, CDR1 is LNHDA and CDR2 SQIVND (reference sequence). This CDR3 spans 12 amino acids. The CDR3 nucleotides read TGTGCCGGTAGTGGGACAGGGAATACGCAGTATTTT. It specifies CAGSGTGNTQYF.

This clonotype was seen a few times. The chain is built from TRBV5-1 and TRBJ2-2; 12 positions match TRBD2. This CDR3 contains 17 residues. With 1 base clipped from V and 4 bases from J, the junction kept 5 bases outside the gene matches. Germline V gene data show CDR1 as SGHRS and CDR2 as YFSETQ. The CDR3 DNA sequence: TGCGCCAGCAGCTTGTCTCCTAGCGGGGGGGGCACCGGGGAGCTGTTTTTT. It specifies CASSLSPSGGGTGELFF.

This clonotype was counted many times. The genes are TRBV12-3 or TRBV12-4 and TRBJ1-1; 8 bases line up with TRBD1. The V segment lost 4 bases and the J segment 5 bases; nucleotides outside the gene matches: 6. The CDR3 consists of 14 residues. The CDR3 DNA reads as TGTGCCAGCAGTTCCCGGACAGGGAATACTGAAGCTTTCTTT. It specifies CASSSRTGNTEAFF.

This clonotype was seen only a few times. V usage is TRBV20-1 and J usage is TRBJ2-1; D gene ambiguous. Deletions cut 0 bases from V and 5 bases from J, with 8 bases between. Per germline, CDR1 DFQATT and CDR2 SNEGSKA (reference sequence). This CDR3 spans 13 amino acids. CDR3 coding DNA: TGCAGTGCTAGAGACGCTGGAAACAATGAGCAGTTCTTC. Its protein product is CSARDAGNNEQFF.

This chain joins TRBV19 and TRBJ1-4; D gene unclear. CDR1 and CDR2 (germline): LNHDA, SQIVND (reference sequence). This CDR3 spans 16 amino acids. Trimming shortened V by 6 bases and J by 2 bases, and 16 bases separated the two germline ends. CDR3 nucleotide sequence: TGTGCCAGTAGCCAAAAGACCGGTGGTACTAATGAAAAACTGTTTTTT. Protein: CASSQKTGGTNEKLFF.